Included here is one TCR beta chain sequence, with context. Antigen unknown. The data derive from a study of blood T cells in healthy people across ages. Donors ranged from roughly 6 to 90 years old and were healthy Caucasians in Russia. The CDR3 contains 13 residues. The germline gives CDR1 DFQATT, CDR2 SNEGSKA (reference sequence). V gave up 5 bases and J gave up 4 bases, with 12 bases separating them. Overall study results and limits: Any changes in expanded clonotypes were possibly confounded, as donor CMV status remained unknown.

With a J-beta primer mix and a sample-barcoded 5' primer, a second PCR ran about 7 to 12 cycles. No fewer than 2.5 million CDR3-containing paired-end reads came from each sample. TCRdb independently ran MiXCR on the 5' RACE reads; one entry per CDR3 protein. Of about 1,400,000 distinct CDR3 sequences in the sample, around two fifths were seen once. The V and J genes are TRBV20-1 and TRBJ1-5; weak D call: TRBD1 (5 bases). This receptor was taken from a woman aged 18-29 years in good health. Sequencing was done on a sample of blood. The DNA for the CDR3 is TGCAGTGCTCAGGGACCGACGAATCAGCCCCAGCATTTT. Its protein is CSAQGPTNQPQHF.